This T cell receptor (beta chain) was documented in a study of OX40 agonist ivuxolimab in advanced cancers. TCRdb's table, derived via immunoSEQ multiplex PCR, lists solely in-frame clones and lacks some. Of about 62,000 clones in the sample, 75% to 85% were seen once. The V end was cut by 5 bases, the J end by 4 bases, with 14 bases between. This CDR3 comprises 14 residues. The V gene's germline CDR1 is SGHAT and CDR2 FQNNGV. The sequencing here drew on CD4+ or CD8+ T cells sorted from blood, taken in a trial of the OX40 agonist ivuxolimab. The origin of this receptor is an adult with an advanced solid tumor such as melanoma, head and neck, liver or kidney cancer. The chain employs TRBV11-2 and TRBJ1-1; D is ambiguous. In DNA form, the CDR3 reads TGTGCCAGCAGCATTGGACCTCAAGGCACTGAAGCTTTCTTT. This gives the protein CASSIGPQGTEAFF.